Following are 10 T cell receptor beta chains from one sample sequenced in a study of blood T cell repertoires in COVID-19. Measured with immunoSEQ multiplex PCR; TCRdb has only the in-frame clones, and not every one. Among some 360,000 clones listed, over 75% were seen once. The specimen sequenced was peripheral blood. The receptors shown here come from an older woman with COVID-19, enrolled during active disease.

There are a few counts of this clone. V is TRBV12-3 or TRBV12-4 and J is TRBJ1-6; TRBD1 is a possible D gene (6 bases). The CDR3 runs to 12 residues. Trimming stripped 5 bases from V and 14 bases from J, with 13 bases between. This CDR3 reads CASSVGQVALHF. The CDR3 DNA reads as TGTGCCAGCAGTGTGGGACAAGTGGCCCTCCACTTT.

The chain recombines TRBV6-5 with TRBJ2-3; TRBD1 agrees at 7 bases. The CDR3 runs to 13 residues. CDR1 MNHEY and CDR2 SVGAGI come from the germline V gene. J was trimmed by 4 bases and V by 8 bases; bases with no gene match: 6. CDR3 loop: CASSDRVPDTQYF. The CDR3 DNA sequence: TGTGCCAGCTCCGACAGGGTCCCAGATACGCAGTATTTT.

As for this clone: Other DNA sequences within the sample encode an identical CDR3. CDR3: CASSLTGSANYGYTF. The CDR3 DNA sequence: TGTGCCAGCAGTTTAACAGGATCTGCTAACTATGGCTACACCTTC. The rearrangement links TRBV28 to TRBJ1-2; a weak D match, TRBD1 (5 bases). Germline CDR1 and CDR2: MDHEN and SYDVKM. Trimming left V 2 bases short and J 0 bases short, with 10 bases between. This CDR3 spans 15 amino acids.

The rearrangement links TRBV19 to TRBJ1-5; D unclear. Germline assignment: CDR1 LNHDA and CDR2 SQIVND (reference sequence). Trimming shortened V by 1 base and J by 0 bases, and 7 bases separated the two germline ends. The CDR3 spans 15 residues. The CDR3 coding sequence is TGTGCCAGTAGTATAGCCAGGTATAGCAATCAGCCCCAGCATTTT. This gives the protein CASSIARYSNQPQHF.

This chain links TRBV5-6 with TRBJ1-1; D possibly corresponds to TRBD1 (6 bases). CDR3 length: 12 residues. The V gene's germline CDR1 is SGHDT and CDR2 YYEEEE. With 4 bases removed from V and 8 bases from J, the gap between germline ends came to 12 bases. The CDR3 region has the DNA TGTGCCAGCAGCCCACAGGGTTTGGAAGCTTTCTTT. Its protein product is CASSPQGLEAFF.

The chain carries TRBV18 and TRBJ1-3; 8 bases agree with TRBD1. Losses at the gene ends were 3 bases for V and 1 base for J; bases not matched to a gene: 8. In germline, CDR1 is KGHSH, CDR2 LQKENI. CDR3 length: 17 residues. The CDR3 region is CASSPTATGVSGNTIYF. Here the CDR3 DNA reads TGTGCCAGCTCACCTACCGCGACAGGGGTATCTGGAAACACCATATATTTT. The variable domain in full, with the rest retrieved from reference TRBV18 and TRBJ1-3, is NAGVMQNPRHLVRRRGQEARLRCSPMKGHSHVYWYRQLPEEGLKFMVYLQKENIIDESGMPKERFSAEFPKEGPSILRIQQVVRGDSAAYFCASSPTATGVSGNTIYFGEGSWLTVV.

The chain couples TRBV6-5 to TRBJ1-2; D might be TRBD1 (5 bases). Germline CDR1 reads MNHEY; CDR2 reads SVGAGI. V was trimmed by 5 bases and J by 0 bases, leaving 13 bases between them. CDR3 length: 15 residues. CDR3 nucleotides: TGTGCCAGCAGTCCCCGGACACTTTCTAACTATGGCTACACCTTC. This translates into CASSPRTLSNYGYTF.

This chain uses TRBV5-1 with TRBJ2-2; 9 nucleotides line up with TRBD2. Germline CDR1 is SGHRS and CDR2 is YFSETQ. There are 15 residues in the CDR3. V shed 6 bases and J 5 bases; nucleotides not matched to a gene: 8. The CDR3 reads CASTRGGAYTGELFF. CDR3 sequence (DNA): TGCGCCAGCACCCGCGGGGGGGCCTATACCGGGGAGCTGTTTTTT.

The CDR3 DNA reads TGCGCCAGCAGCTTAATCCGGGACAGCCACTATGGCTACACCTTC. Translating gives CASSLIRDSHYGYTF. This chain uses TRBV5-1 with TRBJ1-2; TRBD1 aligns across 7 bases. This CDR3 comprises 15 residues. From germline, CDR1 is SGHRS and CDR2 YFSETQ. The V gene end was trimmed by 2 bases and the J gene end by 3 bases; junction bases not matched to a gene: 7.

The V and J genes are TRBV28 and TRBJ1-5; D gene uncertain. Germline V gene data show CDR1 as MDHEN and CDR2 as SYDVKM. This CDR3 has 14 residues. The V and J ends lost 7 bases and 3 bases respectively, with 13 bases between them. CDR3 coding DNA: TGTGCCAGCAATCTACCGGGTCTCAATCAGCCCCAGCATTTT. This encodes CASNLPGLNQPQHF.